This T cell receptor beta chain emerged from a study of CD8 T cells in Susac syndrome. Isolation of CD8+ and CD4+ T cells was performed negatively, whereas enrichment of TEMRA cells was done by FACS. The V gene's germline CDR1 is MDHEN and CDR2 SYDVKM. This CDR3 has 14 amino acids. V shed 6 bases and J 2 bases; nucleotides not matched to a gene: 6. Random hexamers served to reverse transcribe roughly 0.5 to 1 ug RNA. A single record per CDR3 protein comes from TCRdb applying MiXCR to the immunoSEQ multiplex PCR reads. The profile covers around 270,000 distinct CDR3 sequences, with about nine tenths appearing a single time and roughly 0.2% taken by the ten largest.

The J gene is TRBJ2-7, the V gene TRBV28; 8 bases line up with TRBD1. Material: CD8+ T cells from PBMCs. The sequence was obtained from a human donor with multiple sclerosis. The DNA for the CDR3 is TGTGCCAGCAGCACTCGGACAGGGCCCTACGAGCAGTACTTC. This translates into CASSTRTGPYEQYF.